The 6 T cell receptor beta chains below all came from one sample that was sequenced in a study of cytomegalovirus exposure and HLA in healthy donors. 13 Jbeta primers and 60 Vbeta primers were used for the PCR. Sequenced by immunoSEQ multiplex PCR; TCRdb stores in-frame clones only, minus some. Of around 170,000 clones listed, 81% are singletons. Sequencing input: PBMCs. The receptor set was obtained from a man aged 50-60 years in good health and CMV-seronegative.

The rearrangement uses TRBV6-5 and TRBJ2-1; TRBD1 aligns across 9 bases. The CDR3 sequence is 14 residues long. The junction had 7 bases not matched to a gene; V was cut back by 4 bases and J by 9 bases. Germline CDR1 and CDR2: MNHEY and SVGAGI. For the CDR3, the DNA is TGTGCCAGCAGTTCCACCCCGACAGGGGGTGAGCAGTTCTTC. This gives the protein CASSSTPTGGEQFF.

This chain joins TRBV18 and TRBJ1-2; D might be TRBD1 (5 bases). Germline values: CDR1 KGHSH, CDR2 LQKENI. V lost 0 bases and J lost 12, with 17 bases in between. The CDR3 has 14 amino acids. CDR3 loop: CASSPPELRGRHTF. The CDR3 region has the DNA TGTGCCAGCTCACCACCGGAGCTTCGGGGGAGGCACACCTTC.

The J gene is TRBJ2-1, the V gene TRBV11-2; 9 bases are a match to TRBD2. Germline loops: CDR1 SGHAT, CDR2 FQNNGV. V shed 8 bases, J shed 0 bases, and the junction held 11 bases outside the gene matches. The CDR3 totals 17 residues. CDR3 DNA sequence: TGTGCCAGCGGCGGGCGGGGGGGTTTGAGCTCCTACAATGAGCAGTTCTTC. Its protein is CASGGRGGLSSYNEQFF. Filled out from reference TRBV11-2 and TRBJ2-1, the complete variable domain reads EAGVAQSPRYKIIEKRQSVAFWCNPISGHATLYWYQQILGQGPKLLIQFQNNGVVDDSQLPKDRFSAERLKGVDSTLKIQPAKLEDSAVYLCASGGRGGLSSYNEQFFGPGTRLTVL.

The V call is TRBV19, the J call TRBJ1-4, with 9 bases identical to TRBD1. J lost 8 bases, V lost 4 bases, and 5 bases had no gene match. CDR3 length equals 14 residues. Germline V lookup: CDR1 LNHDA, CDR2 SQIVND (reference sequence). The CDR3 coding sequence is TGTGCCAGTAGTACGGGACAGGGACCCGAAAAACTGTTTTTT. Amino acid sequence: CASSTGQGPEKLFF.

CDR3 in DNA: TGTGCCAGCAACGGAGGGAACACTGAAGCTTTCTTT. Encoded protein: CASNGGNTEAFF. The J gene is TRBJ1-1, the V gene TRBV27; no reliable D call. The CDR3 is made up of 12 amino acids. Germline CDR1 and CDR2: MNHEY and SMNVEV (reference sequence). V was clipped by 7 bases and J by 1 base, with 7 bases between them.

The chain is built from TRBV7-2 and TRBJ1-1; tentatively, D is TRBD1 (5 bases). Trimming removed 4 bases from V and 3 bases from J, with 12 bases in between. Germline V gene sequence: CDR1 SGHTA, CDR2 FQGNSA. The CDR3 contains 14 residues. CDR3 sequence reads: CASSSDGGDTEAFF. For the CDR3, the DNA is TGTGCCAGCAGCTCCGATGGGGGGGACACTGAAGCTTTCTTT.